This entry lists 21 T cell receptor beta chains sequenced from one sample in a study of shared clonotypes between healthy human individuals. Repertoires were generated with immunoSEQ multiplex PCR, while TCRdb's copy carries only in-frame clones and drops some. In the table there are some 690,000 clones, about 90% of which are singletons. Input material: memory CD8+ T cells from PBMCs. Subset given: CD45RO+ cells pooled with CCR7-negative TemRA cells. The receptors come from a man aged 18-30 years in good health. Some clones in this sample may be carry-over from other donors' samples.

This rearrangement joins TRBV7-2 to TRBJ1-1; D not certain. The CDR3 spans 12 residues. Germline assignment: CDR1 SGHTA and CDR2 FQGNSA. The germline V and J ends were trimmed by 4 bases and 1 base, with 4 bases remaining between them. The CDR3 sequence: CASSYSNTEAFF. In DNA, the CDR3 is TGTGCCAGCAGCTATTCGAACACTGAAGCTTTCTTT.

This chain uses TRBV29-1 with TRBJ1-1; TRBD1 is a possible D gene (6 bases). Trimming removed 3 bases from V and 8 bases from J, with 19 bases in between. This CDR3 is built from 14 residues. From germline, CDR1 is SQVTM and CDR2 ANQGSEA. CDR3 nucleotide sequence: TGCAGCGTTGACCGACAGGTCTACCCCTCCGAAGCTTTCTTT. Its protein product is CSVDRQVYPSEAFF.

Turning to this clone: This sequence may be a read error, since a much larger clone differs from it by one base. J is TRBJ2-3 and V is TRBV5-8; D gene uncertain. The CDR3 loop spans 10 amino acids. V was cut by 4 bases and J by 5 bases, with 2 bases left in between. CDR1 SGHTS and CDR2 YDEGEE come from the germline V gene. CDR3 residues: CASSVDTQYF. CDR3 bases: TGTGCCAGCAGCGTAGATACGCAGTATTTT. Variable domain in full (rest from reference TRBV5-8 and TRBJ2-3): EAGVTQSPTHLIKTRGQQATLRCSPISGHTSVYWYQQALGLGLQFLLWYDEGEERNRGNFPPRFSGRQFPNYSSELNVNALELEDSALYLCASSVDTQYFGPGTRLTVL.

This chain connects TRBV7-9 to TRBJ1-2; D may be TRBD1 (5 bases). Trimming stripped 1 base from V and 8 bases from J, with 11 bases between. The V gene's germline CDR1 is SEHNR and CDR2 FQNEAQ (reference sequence). This CDR3 is 13 amino acids long. CDR3 loop: CASSLVGVSGYTF. CDR3 DNA: TGTGCCAGCAGCTTAGTAGGGGTCAGCGGCTACACCTTC. Filled out from reference TRBV7-9 and TRBJ1-2, the complete variable domain reads DTGVSQNPRHKITKRGQNVTFRCDPISEHNRLYWYRQTLGQGPEFLTYFQNEAQLEKSRLLSDRFSAERPKGSFSTLEIQRTEQGDSAMYLCASSLVGVSGYTFGSGTRLTVV.

The chain links TRBV9 to TRBJ1-1; D might be TRBD1 (6 bases). The CDR3 length is 16 residues. Per germline, CDR1 SGDLS and CDR2 YYNGEE. V was clipped by 3 bases and J by 3 bases, with 18 bases between them. The CDR3 is CASSADANRVHTEAFF. In nucleotides, the CDR3 is TGTGCCAGCAGCGCTGACGCGAACAGGGTCCACACTGAAGCTTTCTTT.

The chain uses TRBV6-1 and TRBJ2-3, with no clear D. The V end was cut by 2 bases, the J end by 6 bases, with 9 bases between. This CDR3 is 13 amino acids long. The germline V gene encodes CDR1 MNHNS and CDR2 SASEGT. Here the CDR3 reads CASSELYQDTQYF. In nucleotides, the CDR3 is TGTGCCAGCAGTGAACTCTATCAGGATACGCAGTATTTT.

CDR3 nucleotide sequence: TGTGCCAGCAGTTTATATCGGGTTACCTACGAGCAGTACTTC. It encodes CASSLYRVTYEQYF. V and J are TRBV28 and TRBJ2-5, with D hard to call. The DNA end lines up better with TRBJ2-7; the J call may be wrong. The germline V gene encodes CDR1 MDHEN and CDR2 SYDVKM. This CDR3 contains 14 residues.

The chain couples TRBV11-2 to TRBJ2-3; D is possibly TRBD2 (6 bases). The CDR3 runs to 12 residues. V shed 4 bases and J shed 7 bases, with 9 bases lying between them. CDR1 is SGHAT, CDR2 FQNNGV, per germline. CDR3 sequence: CASSSGVHTQYF. The DNA of the CDR3 is TGTGCCAGCAGCTCGGGAGTACATACGCAGTATTTT.

The rearrangement links TRBV5-4 to TRBJ1-1; TRBD1 matches at 7 bases. After removal of 1 base from V and 1 base from J, the junction contained 4 bases not matched to a gene. Germline V gene data show CDR1 as SGHNT and CDR2 as YYREEE (reference sequence). The CDR3 runs 15 residues. The CDR3 here is CASSLIGGGNTEAFF. CDR3 nucleotide sequence: TGTGCCAGCAGCTTGATAGGGGGCGGGAACACTGAAGCTTTCTTT. The whole variable domain, filled in from reference TRBV5-4 and TRBJ1-1, reads ETGVTQSPTHLIKTRGQQVTLRCSSQSGHNTVSWYQQALGQGPQFIFQYYREEENGRGNFPPRFSGLQFPNYSSELNVNALELDDSALYLCASSLIGGGNTEAFFGQGTRLTVV.

The V gene is TRBV5-1, the J gene TRBJ2-1, with a possible D match to TRBD1 (5 bases). V lost 0 bases to trimming and J lost 8 bases, with 18 bases between them. From germline, CDR1 is SGHRS and CDR2 YFSETQ. The CDR3 has 16 residues. DNA for the CDR3: TGCGCCAGCAGCTTGGGGGTCATGGTGGGGCAGGATGAGCAGTTCTTC. Its translation: CASSLGVMVGQDEQFF.

The J gene is TRBJ2-1, the V gene TRBV9; 10 nucleotides match TRBD2. The CDR3 covers 18 residues. Germline V gives CDR1 SGDLS, CDR2 YYNGEE. V dropped 0 bases and J dropped 4; count of bases not matched to a gene: 10. The CDR3 sequence: CASSVGGSSGGYYNEQFF. The CDR3 coding sequence is TGTGCCAGCAGCGTAGGAGGTTCTAGCGGGGGCTATTACAATGAGCAGTTCTTC.

V and J are TRBV4-2 and TRBJ1-5, with a possible D match to TRBD1 (5 bases). Germline V gene lookup returns CDR1 LGHNA and CDR2 YNFKEQ. The V end lost 4 bases, the J end lost 5 bases, and 9 bases lay between the germline ends. CDR3 size: 13 residues. This chain's CDR3 is CASSPARDQPQHF. The CDR3 coding sequence is TGTGCCAGCAGCCCCGCCAGGGATCAGCCCCAGCATTTT.

For this clone: Other DNA sequences from this sample encode an identical CDR3 as well. V gene TRBV19 combines with J gene TRBJ1-1; D is unclear. CDR1 is LNHDA, CDR2 SQIVND, per germline (reference sequence). Trimming stripped 3 bases from V and 5 bases from J, with 10 bases between. The CDR3 covers 13 residues. The CDR3 region has the DNA TGTGCCAGTAGTATCGACGGGGAGACTGAAGCTTTCTTT. Translating it yields CASSIDGETEAFF. The whole variable domain, remainder taken from reference TRBV19 and TRBJ1-1, is DGGITQSPKYLFRKEGQNVTLSCEQNLNHDAMYWYRQDPGQGLRLIYYSQIVNDFQKGDIAEGYSVSREKKESFPLTVTSAQKNPTAFYLCASSIDGETEAFFGQGTRLTVV.

This clone was recorded once. The chain joins TRBV28 to TRBJ2-5; D ambiguous. Germline V gene data show CDR1 as MDHEN and CDR2 as SYDVKM. V was clipped by 5 bases and J by 6 bases, with 16 bases between them. The CDR3 loop spans 14 amino acids. The DNA for the CDR3 is TGTGCCAGCAGTCTCCGCGTTGCTCAACAGACCCAGTACTTC. Translating gives CASSLRVAQQTQYF. Using reference TRBV28 and TRBJ2-5 for the parts outside the CDR3, the full variable domain is DVKVTQSSRYLVKRTGEKVFLECVQDMDHENMFWYRQDPGLGLRLIYFSYDVKMKEKGDIPEGYSVSREKKERFSLILESASTNQTSMYLCASSLRVAQQTQYFGPGTRLLVL.

The chain employs TRBV7-9 and TRBJ2-1, with a tentative D call TRBD2 (5 bases). The ends were cut back, 4 bases at V and 7 bases at J, with 14 bases in the middle. Per the germline V gene, CDR1 is SEHNR and CDR2 is FQNEAQ (reference sequence). This CDR3 comprises 14 residues. CDR3 DNA sequence: TGTGCCAGCAGCTCGAGGGCTGAAGGGAATGAGCAGTTCTTC. It is translated as CASSSRAEGNEQFF.

This clone has more than one count but fewer than ten. The same CDR3 also results from other DNA sequences found in this sample. This chain uses TRBV7-9 with TRBJ1-1; 7 bases are shared with TRBD1. Germline loops: CDR1 SEHNR, CDR2 FQNEAQ (reference sequence). The V gene end was trimmed by 4 bases and the J gene end by 8 bases; junction bases not matched to a gene: 10. The CDR3 sequence is 14 residues long. The CDR3 loop is CASSSSRDSVEAFF. CDR3 bases: TGTGCCAGCAGCTCGTCCCGGGACAGTGTAGAAGCTTTCTTT.

The CDR3 region is CASSFHQNGNTEAFF. As DNA, the CDR3 is TGTGCCAGCAGCTTCCACCAGAATGGGAACACTGAAGCTTTCTTT. The gene calls are TRBV7-9 and TRBJ1-1; no reliable D call. The ends were cut back, 3 bases at V and 1 base at J, with 12 bases in the middle. The CDR3 contains 15 residues. Germline V lookup: CDR1 SEHNR, CDR2 FQNEAQ (reference sequence).

J is TRBJ2-1 and V is TRBV10-3, with a weak D call TRBD2 (6 bases). The CDR3 spans 15 residues. Trimming took 3 bases from V and 4 from J, leaving 13 bases between them. Germline V CDR1 and CDR2: ENHRY, SYGVKD. The CDR3 sequence is CAISDFTSRYNEQFF. In DNA, the CDR3 is TGTGCCATCAGTGATTTCACTAGCAGATACAATGAGCAGTTCTTC.

This clone was detected only a few times. V is TRBV6-1 and J is TRBJ1-3; no clear D. The germline CDR1 and CDR2 sequences are MNHNS and SASEGT. The length of the CDR3 is 15 residues. V was shortened by 4 bases and J by 4 bases, with 14 bases between the two germline ends. The CDR3 spells CASSVSGTGGNTIYF. For the CDR3, the DNA is TGTGCCAGCAGTGTAAGCGGAACGGGGGGAAACACCATATATTTT.

V is TRBV7-2 and J is TRBJ1-4; D is ambiguous. Looked up from germline, CDR1 is SGHTA and CDR2 is FQGNSA. Trimming shortened V by 1 base and J by 9 bases, and 15 bases separated the two germline ends. The CDR3 is made up of 15 amino acids. CDR3 sequence (DNA): TGTGCCAGCAGCTTAGAATGGGGAGTAGGGAAAAAACTGTTTTTT. Amino acid sequence: CASSLEWGVGKKLFF.

The J gene is TRBJ1-3, the V gene TRBV6-5; D is possibly TRBD1 (6 bases). V was pared by 6 bases and J by 2 bases, with 14 bases between. The germline V gene has CDR1 MNHEY and CDR2 SVGAGI. The CDR3 contains 15 residues. CDR3 in amino acids: CASSVGRTAGNTIYF. The CDR3, as DNA: TGTGCCAGCAGCGTAGGCAGGACAGCTGGAAACACCATATATTTT.